A selection of T cell receptor beta chains follows, all from one sample in a study of stem cell transplantation in POMP-related autoinflammatory disease. Clones were sequenced by immunoSEQ multiplex PCR, and TCRdb holds only the in-frame ones, with some missing. The repertoire holds tens of thousands of clones, with more than 75% as singletons. This sample comprised CD4+ T cells from PBMCs, obtained after stem cell transplantation. The receptors derive from a human patient with POMP-related autoinflammation and immune dysregulation (PRAID). The T cells may come from the graft donor. Each CDR3 is given with its conserved first and last residue. A D gene is named only where the DNA matches it firmly. The size field is filled for only some rows; it gives once, few, many or a size class.

D: TRBD2
J: TRBJ2-3
size: .
V: TRBV9
DNA: TGTGCCAGCAGCGTAGAGGGTGCGGTGGGAGGGCCAGATACGCAGTATTTT
CDR3: CASSVEGAVGGPDTQYF

D: .
J: TRBJ2-1
size: .
V: TRBV18
DNA: TGTGCCAGCTCACCCCCGCAGTACAATGAGCAGTTCTTC
CDR3: CASSPPQYNEQFF

D: .
J: TRBJ1-6
size: .
V: TRBV14
DNA: TGTGCCAGCAGCCAAGTCCGGGACCCCAATTCACCCCTCCACTTT
CDR3: CASSQVRDPNSPLHF

D: TRBD2
J: TRBJ2-1
size: .
V: TRBV28
DNA: TGTGCCAGCAGTTTACTCGTCCCGGGACTAGCCCACAATGAGCAGTTCTTC
CDR3: CASSLLVPGLAHNEQFF

D: .
J: TRBJ2-1
size: .
V: TRBV7-2
DNA: TGTGCCAGCAGCTTAAAGAGATACAATGAGCAGTTCTTC
CDR3: CASSLKRYNEQFF

D: .
J: TRBJ2-1
size: .
V: TRBV7-2
DNA: TGTGCCAGCAGCCTGACGAACTTGAATGAGCAGTTCTTC
CDR3: CASSLTNLNEQFF

D: .
J: TRBJ2-7
size: .
V: TRBV5-1
DNA: TGCGCCAGCAGCCCAGGGTACGAGCAGTACTTC
CDR3: CASSPGYEQYF

D: .
J: TRBJ2-1
size: .
V: TRBV5-1
DNA: TGCGCCAGCAGCTTGGTGGACAATGAGCAGTTCTTC
CDR3: CASSLVDNEQFF

D: .
J: TRBJ1-4
size: once
V: TRBV18
DNA: TGTGCCAGCTCACCGGGCCAGGGGTCTGAAAAACTGTTTTTT
CDR3: CASSPGQGSEKLFF

D: TRBD1
J: TRBJ2-1
size: .
V: TRBV6-2/TRBV6-3
DNA: TGTGCCAGCAGTTTAGGCCGAATAGGGGGCCATGAGCAGTTCTTC
CDR3: CASSLGRIGGHEQFF